These 28 T cell receptor beta chains originate from one sample sequenced in a study of T cells in Graves' hyperthyroidism and ophthalmopathy. Amplification yielded TCR beta CDR3 regions, with RNA transcripts as the source. Carried out on the TCR CDR3, a first-round RT-PCR used the HTBI primer set. TCRdb passed the multiplex PCR reads through MiXCR, listing each CDR3 protein once. The table lists some 180,000 distinct CDR3 sequences, 17% of them singletons. Sequencing was carried out using blood. The origin of the receptors is a woman aged 45-59 years with Graves' hyperthyroidism.

This clonotype was observed at least ten times. This sequence joins TRBV28 and TRBJ1-2; D uncertain. The CDR3 has 11 amino acids. Trimming took 7 bases from V and 14 from J, leaving 17 bases between them. CDR1 and CDR2 from the germline V gene are MDHEN and SYDVKM. The CDR3: CASTPTGPPTF. CDR3 in DNA: TGTGCCAGCACCCCCACCGGCCCCCCTACCTTC.

This clonotype occurred many times. The chain has TRBV11-3 and TRBJ2-1; perhaps TRBD2 as D (10 bases). CDR3 size: 16 residues. Germline-derived CDR1 and CDR2 are SGHNT and YENEEA. Trimming removed 0 bases at V and 12 bases at J, with 21 bases between. Written as DNA, the CDR3 is TGTGCCAGCAGCTTAGATCCCCAACTAGCGGGACAGGGGCAGTTCTTC. Its translation: CASSLDPQLAGQGQFF.

At least ten counts were recorded for this clonotype. The junction shows a germline mismatch at one end, possibly a read error. The chain joins TRBV7-7 to TRBJ2-5, with D possibly called TRBD1 or TRBD2 (5 bases each). This CDR3 spans 12 amino acids. CDR1 is SSHAT, CDR2 FNYEAQ, per germline (reference sequence). The CDR3 nucleotides are TGTGCTAGCAGCAGAGGGACAGAGACCCAGTACTTC. Its protein is CASSRGTETQYF.

The chain uses TRBV12-3 or TRBV12-4 and TRBJ2-2; D could derive from TRBD1 or TRBD2 (5 bases each). V lost 6 bases and J 6 bases, leaving 23 bases between the germline ends. The CDR3 spans 17 residues. CDR3 DNA sequence: TGTGCCAGCAGACAGGACTTGCGGAGTTTAACTTCCGGGGAGCTGTTTTTT. Translated: CASRQDLRSLTSGELFF.

This clonotype was observed at least ten times. The J gene is TRBJ2-4, the V gene TRBV11-2, with 12 positions matching TRBD2. V lost 1 base and J lost 2; bases outside the gene matches: 3. This CDR3 is 17 amino acids long. The germline V gene encodes CDR1 SGHAT and CDR2 FQNNGV. The CDR3 DNA reads TGTGCCAGCAGCTTAGGTGGACTAGCGGGACCCAAAAACATTCAGTACTTC. Its translation: CASSLGGLAGPKNIQYF.

In this sample, this clonotype turned up many times. The chain employs TRBV12-3 or TRBV12-4 and TRBJ2-7; D gene unclear. The length of the CDR3 is 15 residues. V was trimmed by 5 bases and J by 2 bases, leaving 16 bases between them. The CDR3 spells CASSPRFEDPYEQYF. CDR3 coding DNA: TGTGCCAGCAGTCCCCGCTTTGAGGATCCCTACGAGCAGTACTTC.

This clonotype was counted between two and nine times. The chain combines TRBV3-1 with TRBJ2-1; 8 bases are shared with TRBD2. The CDR3 runs 15 residues. With V trimmed by 1 base and J by 8 bases, 7 bases remained unmatched. From germline, CDR1 is LGHDT and CDR2 YNNKEL (reference sequence). CDR3: CASSQASGYWDEQFF. In nucleotides, the CDR3 is TGTGCCAGCAGCCAAGCTAGCGGGTATTGGGATGAGCAGTTCTTC.

This chain joins TRBV2 and TRBJ2-2, with D perhaps matching TRBD1 or TRBD2 (6 bases each). The CDR3 is 15 residues long. Deletions cut 6 bases from V and 4 bases from J, with 15 bases between. Germline lookup yields CDR1 SNHLY and CDR2 FYNNEI. The CDR3 nucleotides are TGTGCCAGCAGGGATGGAGGGGGGCGCACCGGGGAGCTGTTTTTT. Protein: CASRDGGGRTGELFF.

The table lists this clonotype with many counts. The gene calls are TRBV20-1 and TRBJ2-5, with TRBD1 identical over 7 bases. The CDR3 length is 12 residues. In germline, CDR1 is DFQATT, CDR2 SNEGSKA (reference sequence). Trimming at V came to 3 bases and at J to 3 bases, leaving 1 base not matched to a gene. CDR3 protein: CSARGQKETQYF. The DNA for the CDR3 is TGCAGTGCTAGGGGACAGAAAGAGACCCAGTACTTC.

The chain couples TRBV30 to TRBJ2-5, with D unclear. The CDR3 runs 14 residues. CDR1 is GTSNPN and CDR2 is SVGIG in the germline V gene (reference sequence). Trimming cost V 0 bases and J 7 bases, with 15 bases left between them. The CDR3 DNA follows: TGTGCCTGGAGTGTACTAATAGGAGCTGGGACCCAGTACTTC. Protein: CAWSVLIGAGTQYF. The full variable domain, with the rest looked up from reference TRBV30 and TRBJ2-5, is SQTIHQWPATLVQPVGSPLSLECTVEGTSNPNLYWYRQAAGRGLQLLFYSVGIGQISSEVPQNLSASRPQDRQFILSSKKLLLSDSGFYLCAWSVLIGAGTQYFGPGTRLLVL.

This clonotype has only a few counts. The chain has TRBV27 and TRBJ1-2; maybe TRBD1 (5 bases). Germline lookup yields CDR1 MNHEY and CDR2 SMNVEV (reference sequence). The CDR3 runs 17 residues. The V and J ends lost 8 bases and 4 bases respectively, with 26 bases between them. The CDR3 region has the DNA TGTGCCAGCGCATTCCGTTATGACAGCCTCAACCTCTATGGCTACACCTTC. This gives the protein CASAFRYDSLNLYGYTF.

There are many counts of this clonotype. The V and J genes are TRBV5-1 and TRBJ2-1, with a possible D match to TRBD2 (5 bases). Deletions cut 7 bases from V and 1 base from J, with 18 bases between. CDR3 length: 16 residues. The germline V gene has CDR1 SGHRS and CDR2 YFSETQ. The CDR3 DNA reads TGCGCCAGCGACGAGGGATCTACGGCTTCCTACAATGAGCAGTTCTTC. Its protein product is CASDEGSTASYNEQFF. The variable domain in full, with the rest retrieved from reference TRBV5-1 and TRBJ2-1, is KAGVTQTPRYLIKTRGQQVTLSCSPISGHRSVSWYQQTPGQGLQFLFEYFSETQRNKGNFPGRFSGRQFSNSRSEMNVSTLELGDSALYLCASDEGSTASYNEQFFGPGTRLTVL.

The chain uses TRBV6-9 and TRBJ1-1; unclear D gene. Germline CDR1 reads MNHGY; CDR2 reads SVAAGI. Deletions cut 3 bases from V and 3 bases from J, with 17 bases between. The CDR3 runs 16 residues. CDR3 residues: CASSYTGVAPDTEAFF. The CDR3 nucleotides read TGTGCCAGCAGTTACACTGGGGTCGCGCCCGACACTGAAGCTTTCTTT.

This clonotype appeared many times. The genes are TRBV20-1 and TRBJ2-1; no firm D call. The CDR3 runs 14 residues. Looked up from germline, CDR1 is DFQATT and CDR2 is SNEGSKA (reference sequence). Trimming stripped 6 bases from V and 0 bases from J, with 12 bases between. The CDR3 reads CSAPPRGSYNEQFF. The CDR3 DNA sequence: TGCAGTGCCCCTCCACGAGGCTCCTACAATGAGCAGTTCTTC.

This clonotype was counted at least ten times. The genes are TRBV9 and TRBJ2-3, with TRBD2 matching over 11 bases. The CDR3 sequence is 17 residues long. Germline trimming cut 0 bases from V and 6 bases from J; bases unmatched to any gene: 9. Germline V gene data show CDR1 as SGDLS and CDR2 as YYNGEE. The CDR3 nucleotides read TGTGCCAGCAGCGTAGAGGGGGGACTAGCGGACTCGGATACGCAGTATTTT. It yields the protein CASSVEGGLADSDTQYF. The entire variable domain, with the rest obtained from reference TRBV9 and TRBJ2-3, is as follows: DSGVTQTPKHLITATGQRVTLRCSPRSGDLSVYWYQQSLDQGLQFLIQYYNGEERAKGNILERFSAQQFPDLHSELNLSSLELGDSALYFCASSVEGGLADSDTQYFGPGTRLTVL.

This clonotype was observed many times. The chain recombines TRBV11-2 with TRBJ2-3; the D gene is possibly TRBD2 (5 bases). Germline values: CDR1 SGHAT, CDR2 FQNNGV. V dropped 5 bases and J dropped 0 bases, with 12 bases sitting between them. This CDR3 spans 15 amino acids. The CDR3 coding sequence is TGTGCCAGCAGCCATATAGCGAAGAGCACAGATACGCAGTATTTT. It codes for CASSHIAKSTDTQYF.

This clonotype was observed at least ten times. V and J are TRBV5-1 and TRBJ2-7; TRBD2 matches 7 bases. Germline assignment: CDR1 SGHRS and CDR2 YFSETQ. The V segment lost 2 bases and the J segment 6 bases; nucleotides outside the gene matches: 11. CDR3 length equals 15 residues. In DNA, the CDR3 is TGCGCCAGCAGCTTAACGGGAGGAAGGCGGATCGAGCAGTACTTC. This sequence encodes CASSLTGGRRIEQYF.

As to this clonotype: A much larger clone differs by one base, so this may be a read error. The chain recombines TRBV20-1 with TRBJ2-7, with D maybe TRBD2 (6 bases). The J call may be wrong; the DNA end is better matched by TRBJ2-1. The germline CDR1 and CDR2 sequences are DFQATT and SNEGSKA (reference sequence). The CDR3 runs 13 residues. CDR3 in amino acids: CSARSSGTYEQFF. As DNA, the CDR3 is TGCAGTGCTAGAAGTAGCGGAACCTACGAGCAGTTCTTC.

There are many counts of this clonotype. V is TRBV5-1 and J is TRBJ2-7; 7 positions agree with TRBD2. The V gene's germline CDR1 is SGHRS and CDR2 YFSETQ. The length of the CDR3 is 15 residues. J was trimmed by 4 bases and V by 0 bases; bases with no gene match: 7. The CDR3 DNA reads as TGCGCCAGCAGCTTGGAGTTGAGGGAGGGATACGAGCAGTACTTC. It yields the protein CASSLELREGYEQYF.

CDR3 amino acids: CAIRPGTSYNEQFF. DNA of the CDR3: TGTGCCATCAGGCCCGGGACTTCCTACAATGAGCAGTTCTTC. The chain combines TRBV10-3 with TRBJ2-1, with D perhaps matching TRBD2 (6 bases). Trimming took 6 bases from V and 1 from J, leaving 10 bases between them. The CDR3 runs to 14 residues. Looked up from germline, CDR1 is ENHRY and CDR2 is SYGVKD.

Comment on this clonotype: A read error may account for a junction end that differs from germline. V gene TRBV10-3 combines with J gene TRBJ2-1; D call uncertain. This CDR3 region has 12 residues. The germline CDR1 and CDR2 sequences are ENHRY and SYGVKD. For the CDR3, the DNA is TGTGCCATCAGTAAGTCTAGAAATGAGCAGTTCTTC. Its translation: CAISKSRNEQFF.

CDR3 nucleotides: TGTGCCAGCAGCCCCCATGGACAGCTACTGGAGACCCAGTACTTC. This gives the protein CASSPHGQLLETQYF. The gene calls are TRBV7-2 and TRBJ2-5; perhaps TRBD1 as D (6 bases). V dropped 5 bases and J dropped 5 bases, with 18 bases sitting between them. This CDR3 region has 15 residues. Germline V gene data show CDR1 as SGHTA and CDR2 as FQGNSA.

This chain links TRBV28 with TRBJ1-5; D gene uncertain. V gave up 3 bases and J gave up 0 bases, with 6 bases separating them. CDR3 length: 14 amino acids. CDR1 MDHEN and CDR2 SYDVKM come from the germline V gene. The CDR3 DNA reads TGTGCCAGCAGTTTGAAGTATAGCAATCAGCCCCAGCATTTT. Its translation: CASSLKYSNQPQHF. Full variable domain (rest looked up from reference TRBV28 and TRBJ1-5): DVKVTQSSRYLVKRTGEKVFLECVQDMDHENMFWYRQDPGLGLRLIYFSYDVKMKEKGDIPEGYSVSREKKERFSLILESASTNQTSMYLCASSLKYSNQPQHFGDGTRLSIL.

This clonotype was picked up a small number of times. This chain links TRBV9 with TRBJ1-3, with unresolved D. This CDR3 comprises 15 residues. Germline-derived CDR1 and CDR2 are SGDLS and YYNGEE. The germline V and J ends were trimmed by 4 bases and 0 bases, with 11 bases remaining between them. CDR3 protein: CASSPPGASGNTIYF. The CDR3 nucleotides read TGTGCCAGCAGCCCCCCAGGAGCCTCTGGAAACACCATATATTTT.

This clonotype was picked up many times. This chain joins TRBV28 and TRBJ2-7; 9 bases are a match to TRBD1. V gave up 4 bases and J gave up 6 bases; unmatched junction bases: 10. Per the germline V gene, CDR1 is MDHEN and CDR2 is SYDVKM. The length of the CDR3 is 15 residues. The CDR3 region has the DNA TGTGCCAGCAGTTCAAAACGACAGGGGGTGGGCGAGCAGTACTTC. This encodes CASSSKRQGVGEQYF.

This clonotype was seen ten or more times. As DNA, the CDR3 is TGTGCCAGCAGTCCCTCGACTAGAAGCGGGGGTGAGCAGTTCTTC. Its protein is CASSPSTRSGGEQFF. The gene calls are TRBV27 and TRBJ2-1, with 8 bases matching TRBD2. The germline V gene encodes CDR1 MNHEY and CDR2 SMNVEV (reference sequence). The ends lost 5 bases at V and 9 bases at J; junction bases unmatched: 12. The CDR3 has 15 amino acids.

This clonotype has more than one count but fewer than ten. CDR3 nucleotides: TGTGCCAGCAGTCCCTTGGGGTTCAGCTACACCTTC. It encodes CASSPLGFSYTF. V is TRBV6-1 and J is TRBJ1-2; D gene unclear. Between the trimmed V and J ends, which lost 5 bases and 9 bases, there was a span of 13 bases. This CDR3 has 12 amino acids. Looked up from germline, CDR1 is MNHNS and CDR2 is SASEGT.

The chain combines TRBV5-1 with TRBJ2-7; D is perhaps TRBD1 (6 bases). CDR1 and CDR2 (germline): SGHRS, YFSETQ. The V gene lost 4 bases and the J gene lost 5 bases, with 16 bases spanning the gap. The CDR3 extends over 14 amino acids. CDR3 nucleotide sequence: TGCGCCAGCAGCCCGGGGACATCACTTGACGAGCAGTACTTC. Translating it yields CASSPGTSLDEQYF.